This T cell receptor (beta chain) was recorded in a study of cytomegalovirus exposure and HLA in healthy donors. Study-wide context: The use of the same platform for the roughly 120 validation repertoires and the 600 to 700 first-cohort repertoires was reported by a later analysis.

CDR1 is KGHSH and CDR2 is LQKENI in the germline V gene. V dropped 3 bases and J dropped 5 bases, with 20 bases sitting between them. This CDR3 region has 16 residues. Notes on the study in general: In the 120 or so validation repertoires, just under 95% of cluster scores exceeded 0, per a later analysis. More than 150 TCR beta chains were listed as cytomegalovirus-associated.

In the case of this clone: Its specificity is unknown.

The protocol was immunoSEQ multiplex PCR, while the TCRdb copy is restricted to in-frame clones and leaves out a portion. The data show about 360,000 clones, 70% to 90% seen once. Sample: PBMCs. The sequence was obtained from a woman younger than 30 in good health and CMV-seronegative. The rearrangement links TRBV18 to TRBJ2-7; TRBD2 might be the D (5 bases). CDR3 in amino acids: CASSPRRRERAHEQYF. The CDR3 DNA reads as TGTGCCAGCTCACCGCGCCGAAGGGAGAGGGCCCACGAGCAGTACTTC. The variable domain in full, with the rest retrieved from reference TRBV18 and TRBJ2-7, is NAGVMQNPRHLVRRRGQEARLRCSPMKGHSHVYWYRQLPEEGLKFMVYLQKENIIDESGMPKERFSAEFPKEGPSILRIQQVVRGDSAAYFCASSPRRRERAHEQYFGPGTRLTVT.